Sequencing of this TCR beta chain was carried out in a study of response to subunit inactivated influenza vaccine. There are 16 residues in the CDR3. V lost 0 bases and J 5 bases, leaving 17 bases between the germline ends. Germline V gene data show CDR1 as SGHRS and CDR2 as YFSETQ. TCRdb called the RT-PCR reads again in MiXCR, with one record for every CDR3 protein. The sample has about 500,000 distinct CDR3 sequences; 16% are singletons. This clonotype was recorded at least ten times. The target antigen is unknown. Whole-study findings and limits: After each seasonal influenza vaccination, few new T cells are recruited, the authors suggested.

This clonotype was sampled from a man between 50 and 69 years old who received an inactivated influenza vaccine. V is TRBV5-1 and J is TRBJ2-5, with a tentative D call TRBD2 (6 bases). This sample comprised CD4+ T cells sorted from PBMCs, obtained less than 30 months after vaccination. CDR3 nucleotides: TGCGCCAGCAGCTTGGGGGGACTCTTCAGAGGGGAGACCCAGTACTTC. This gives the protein CASSLGGLFRGETQYF. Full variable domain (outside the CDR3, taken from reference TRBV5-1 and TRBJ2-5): KAGVTQTPRYLIKTRGQQVTLSCSPISGHRSVSWYQQTPGQGLQFLFEYFSETQRNKGNFPGRFSGRQFSNSRSEMNVSTLELGDSALYLCASSLGGLFRGETQYFGPGTRLLVL.